This T cell receptor beta chain was profiled in a study of blood T cell repertoires in COVID-19. Libraries were prepared by immunoSEQ multiplex PCR; TCRdb keeps only in-frame clonotypes and omits some of them. The sample consists of about 200,000 clones, about 89% of them appearing once. The V end lost 1 base, the J end lost 8 bases, and 12 bases lay between the germline ends. Germline assignment: CDR1 SGHTA and CDR2 FQGNSA. CDR3 length equals 15 residues. The material sequenced was peripheral blood. The clonotype comes from a man in his forties or fifties with acute or convalescent COVID-19. V gene TRBV7-2 combines with J gene TRBJ1-6; D not certain. The CDR3 DNA follows: TGTGCCAGCAGCTTAGATAATAACAGCTATTCACCCCTCCACTTT. It specifies CASSLDNNSYSPLHF.